One sample yielded the 20 T cell receptor beta chains listed below, sequenced in a study of STAT5B mutations in CD4+ large granular lymphocyte leukemia. The method was immunoSEQ multiplex PCR; TCRdb's version includes in-frame clones alone and lacks a portion of them. Among tens of thousands of clones listed, about 80% were seen once. The sequenced sample was CD4+ T cells from blood buffy coats. Receptors were obtained from a human donor in good health.

The DNA of the CDR3 is TGTGCCAGTAGTGTAACCGGGACACAGGTCTCTGGGGCCAACGTCCTGACTTTC. It encodes CASSVTGTQVSGANVLTF. This chain links TRBV19 with TRBJ2-6; tentative D call: TRBD1 (6 bases). V was clipped by 5 bases and J by 0 bases, with 17 bases between them. The CDR3 consists of 18 residues. Germline CDR1 reads LNHDA; CDR2 reads SQIVND (reference sequence). Full variable domain (missing parts from reference TRBV19 and TRBJ2-6): DGGITQSPKYLFRKEGQNVTLSCEQNLNHDAMYWYRQDPGQGLRLIYYSQIVNDFQKGDIAEGYSVSREKKESFPLTVTSAQKNPTAFYLCASSVTGTQVSGANVLTFGAGSRLTVL.

This clone was picked up one time. The chain couples TRBV5-6 to TRBJ1-5, with D possibly TRBD1 on 5 matching bases. The CDR3 has 15 residues. Germline V CDR1 and CDR2: SGHDT, YYEEEE. Trimming removed 2 bases at V and 5 bases at J, with 14 bases between. The CDR3 bases are TGTGCCAGCAGCTTAATGCAGCGGGGGGATCAGCCCCAGCATTTT. It codes for CASSLMQRGDQPQHF.

This clone was found once. The chain couples TRBV9 to TRBJ2-5, with 10 positions matching TRBD2. Germline CDR1 SGDLS, CDR2 YYNGEE. Trimming took 3 bases from V and 4 from J; bases not matched to a gene: 6. The CDR3 has 15 residues. The CDR3 DNA reads TGTGCCAGCAGCGAGCGGGGGGGGAACGGAGAGACCCAGTACTTC. Translation: CASSERGGNGETQYF.

J is TRBJ2-7 and V is TRBV10-3; 13 positions match TRBD2. The V gene's germline CDR1 is ENHRY and CDR2 SYGVKD. V gave up 9 bases and J gave up 0 bases; unmatched junction bases: 5. The CDR3 loop spans 15 amino acids. CDR3 DNA sequence: TGTGCCATAGGACTAGCGGGAGACCTCTCCTACGAGCAGTACTTC. Protein sequence: CAIGLAGDLSYEQYF.

This clone was counted a few times. V gene TRBV28 combines with J gene TRBJ1-3; D is unclear. The CDR3 length is 16 residues. CDR1 MDHEN and CDR2 SYDVKM come from the germline V gene. Trimming left V 2 bases short and J 0 bases short, with 11 bases between. The CDR3 DNA reads as TGTGCCAGCAGTTTAGATCCTAGGTTCTCTGGAAACACCATATATTTT. It is translated as CASSLDPRFSGNTIYF. Combining the CDR3 with reference TRBV28 and TRBJ1-3 gives the whole variable domain DVKVTQSSRYLVKRTGEKVFLECVQDMDHENMFWYRQDPGLGLRLIYFSYDVKMKEKGDIPEGYSVSREKKERFSLILESASTNQTSMYLCASSLDPRFSGNTIYFGEGSWLTVV.

In this sample, this clone turned up once. This rearrangement joins TRBV11-3 to TRBJ1-5, with no clear D. Germline CDR1 is SGHNT and CDR2 is YENEEA. Trimming left V 1 base short and J 6 bases short, with 7 bases between. CDR3 length equals 13 residues. The CDR3 DNA follows: TGTGCCAGCAGCTTAGGGCTCACTCAGCCCCAGCATTTT. Translated: CASSLGLTQPQHF.

The chain is built from TRBV29-1 and TRBJ2-1; 9 bases map to TRBD1. With V trimmed by 1 base and J by 9 bases, 16 bases remained unmatched. Germline V gives CDR1 SQVTM, CDR2 ANQGSEA. The CDR3 is 17 residues long. CDR3 in amino acids: CSVEGGPGTGKRSEQFF. The CDR3 nucleotides read TGCAGCGTTGAAGGGGGCCCCGGGACAGGGAAAAGGAGTGAGCAGTTCTTC.

This clone showed up just a few times. The chain joins TRBV10-1 to TRBJ2-7; D call uncertain. CDR1 WNHNN and CDR2 SYGVQD come from the germline V gene (reference sequence). Deletions cut 1 base from V and 0 bases from J, with 4 bases between. This CDR3 is 13 amino acids long. CDR3 protein: CASSEYGSYEQYF. The CDR3 DNA reads TGCGCCAGCAGTGAGTACGGCTCCTACGAGCAGTACTTC.

V is TRBV11-3 and J is TRBJ2-1, with D perhaps TRBD2 (5 bases). The CDR3 runs 14 residues. Germline V gene sequence: CDR1 SGHNT, CDR2 YENEEA. The V end was cut by 5 bases, the J end by 7 bases, with 15 bases between. The CDR3 protein is CASSPGLPRNEQFF. For the CDR3, the DNA is TGTGCCAGCAGCCCAGGACTGCCTAGGAATGAGCAGTTCTTC.

This clone was picked up one time. V and J are TRBV6-5 and TRBJ2-7, with D perhaps matching TRBD2 (6 bases). CDR1 and CDR2 (germline): MNHEY, SVGAGI. V lost 2 bases to trimming and J lost 4 bases, with 9 bases between them. This CDR3 contains 13 residues. In DNA form, the CDR3 reads TGTGCCAGCAGTTACGCAGGGACTTACGAGCAGTACTTC. Translated: CASSYAGTYEQYF.

This clone has more than one count but fewer than ten. This chain joins TRBV27 and TRBJ2-7; 8 bases are shared with TRBD1. Germline CDR1 and CDR2: MNHEY and SMNVEV (reference sequence). The V and J ends lost 0 bases and 0 bases, in that order; junction bases with no gene match: 13. This CDR3 comprises 19 residues. This CDR3 reads CASSLSRRDRDRTSYEQYF. DNA of the CDR3: TGTGCCAGCAGTTTATCTCGGAGGGACCGGGACAGGACCTCCTACGAGCAGTACTTC.

The rearrangement uses TRBV25-1 and TRBJ2-6; 7 positions match TRBD2. Germline CDR1 is MGHDK and CDR2 is SYGVNS. Trimming cost V 1 base and J 4 bases; bases outside gene matches: 4. This CDR3 contains 16 residues. The CDR3: CASSEFGRSGANVLTF. The CDR3 DNA sequence: TGTGCCAGCAGTGAATTCGGGAGGTCAGGGGCCAACGTCCTGACTTTC. The whole variable domain, remainder taken from reference TRBV25-1 and TRBJ2-6, is EADIYQTPRYLVIGTGKKITLECSQTMGHDKMYWYQQDPGMELHLIHYSYGVNSTEKGDLSSESTVSRIRTEHFPLTLESARPSHTSQYLCASSEFGRSGANVLTFGAGSRLTVL.

The V gene is TRBV7-2, the J gene TRBJ1-1; 9 positions agree with TRBD1. V lost 5 bases, J lost 0 bases, and 1 base stayed unmatched. Germline assignment: CDR1 SGHTA and CDR2 FQGNSA. The CDR3 is made up of 14 amino acids. The CDR3 spells CASSRDRVNTEAFF. In nucleotides, the CDR3 is TGTGCCAGCAGCAGGGACAGGGTGAACACTGAAGCTTTCTTT.

The rearrangement joins TRBV27 to TRBJ2-7; TRBD2 matches at 9 bases. There are 15 residues in the CDR3. CDR1 and CDR2 (germline): MNHEY, SMNVEV (reference sequence). V shed 0 bases, J shed 4 bases, and the junction held 4 bases outside the gene matches. CDR3 DNA: TGTGCCAGCAGTTTATCGGGACTAGCTCCTTACGAGCAGTACTTC. Amino acid sequence: CASSLSGLAPYEQYF.

The genes are TRBV7-2 and TRBJ1-3; possibly TRBD1 for D (6 bases). CDR1 and CDR2 (germline): SGHTA, FQGNSA. Trimming stripped 3 bases from V and 4 bases from J, with 13 bases between. The CDR3 has 15 amino acids. The DNA for the CDR3 is TGTGCCAGCAGCTTTAGCCCGGGGGGCGGAAACACCATATATTTT. It codes for CASSFSPGGGNTIYF.

This clone was seen more than once but under ten times. V is TRBV29-1 and J is TRBJ1-1; TRBD1 is a possible D gene (5 bases). Germline CDR1 is SQVTM and CDR2 is ANQGSEA. This CDR3 has 15 amino acids. Trimming took 2 bases from V and 2 from J, leaving 15 bases between them. The CDR3 region is CSVEYGLRVNTEAFF. The CDR3 DNA sequence: TGCAGCGTTGAATACGGACTCAGGGTTAACACTGAAGCTTTCTTT. Full variable domain (remainder filled in from reference TRBV29-1 and TRBJ1-1): SAVISQKPSRDICQRGTSLTIQCQVDSQVTMMFWYRQQPGQSLTLIATANQGSEATYESGFVIDKFPISRPNLTFSTLTVSNMSPEDSSIYLCSVEYGLRVNTEAFFGQGTRLTVV.

This clone was observed once. The gene calls are TRBV29-1 and TRBJ1-1; D unresolved. CDR1 is SQVTM, CDR2 ANQGSEA, per germline. V shed 4 bases and J shed 1 base, with 7 bases lying between them. The length of the CDR3 is 12 residues. The CDR3 DNA follows: TGCAGCGTTGGCCAAGCGAACACTGAAGCTTTCTTT. It translates to CSVGQANTEAFF.

V usage is TRBV11-2 and J usage is TRBJ2-1; D gene uncertain. Germline values: CDR1 SGHAT, CDR2 FQNNGV. The V gene lost 2 bases and the J gene lost 0 bases, with 5 bases spanning the gap. The CDR3 contains 14 residues. CDR3 loop: CASSLTSSYNEQFF. CDR3 nucleotides: TGTGCCAGCAGCTTAACGAGCTCCTACAATGAGCAGTTCTTC.

The chain carries TRBV6-5 and TRBJ2-2; 8 bases are shared with TRBD1. CDR3 length: 15 residues. CDR1 is MNHEY and CDR2 is SVGAGI in the germline V gene. V gave up 5 bases and J gave up 4 bases; unmatched junction bases: 6. CDR3 sequence reads: CASSKRTGSTGELFF. CDR3 DNA sequence: TGTGCCAGCAGTAAGAGGACAGGGTCCACCGGGGAGCTGTTTTTT.

V usage is TRBV28 and J usage is TRBJ1-6; perhaps TRBD1 as D (5 bases). This CDR3 is 14 amino acids long. The germline V and J ends were trimmed by 7 bases and 9 bases, with 16 bases remaining between them. Germline-derived CDR1 and CDR2 are MDHEN and SYDVKM. The CDR3 reads CASTLGQLSSPLHF. The CDR3 nucleotides are TGTGCCAGCACTCTGGGGCAGCTCTCTTCACCCCTCCACTTT.